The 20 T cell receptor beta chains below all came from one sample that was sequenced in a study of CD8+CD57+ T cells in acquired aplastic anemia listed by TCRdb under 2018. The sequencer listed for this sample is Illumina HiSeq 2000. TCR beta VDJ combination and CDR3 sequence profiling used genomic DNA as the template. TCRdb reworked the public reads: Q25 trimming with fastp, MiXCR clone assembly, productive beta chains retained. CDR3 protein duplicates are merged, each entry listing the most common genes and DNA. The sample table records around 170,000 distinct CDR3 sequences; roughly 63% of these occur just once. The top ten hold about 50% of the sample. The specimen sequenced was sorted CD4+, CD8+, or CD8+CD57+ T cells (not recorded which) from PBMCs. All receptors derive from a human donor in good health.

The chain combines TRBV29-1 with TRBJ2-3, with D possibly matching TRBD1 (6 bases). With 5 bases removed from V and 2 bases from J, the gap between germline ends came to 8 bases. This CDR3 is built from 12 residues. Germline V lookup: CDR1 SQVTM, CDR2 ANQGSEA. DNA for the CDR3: TGCAGCGTTCGGACAGTCACAGATACGCAGTATTTT. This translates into CSVRTVTDTQYF.

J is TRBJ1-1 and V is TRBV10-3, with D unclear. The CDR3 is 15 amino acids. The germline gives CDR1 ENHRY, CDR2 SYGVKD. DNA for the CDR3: TGTTCCGTCAGTGAGCGGGTTGGGATGAACACTGAAGCTTTCTTT. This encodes CSVSERVGMNTEAFF.

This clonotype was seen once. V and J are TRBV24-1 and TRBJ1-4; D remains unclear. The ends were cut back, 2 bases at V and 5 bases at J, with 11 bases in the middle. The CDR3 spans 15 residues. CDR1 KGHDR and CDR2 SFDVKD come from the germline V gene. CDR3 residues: CATSDSEQINEKLFF. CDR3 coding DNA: TGTGCCACCAGTGATTCCGAACAGATAAATGAAAAACTGTTTTTT.

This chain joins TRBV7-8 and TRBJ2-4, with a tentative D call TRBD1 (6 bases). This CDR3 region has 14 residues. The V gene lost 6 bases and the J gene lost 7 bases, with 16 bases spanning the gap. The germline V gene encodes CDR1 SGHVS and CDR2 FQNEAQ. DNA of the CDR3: TGTGCCAGCAGAGACGCAGGGGAAGGGAACATTCAGTACTTC. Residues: CASRDAGEGNIQYF.

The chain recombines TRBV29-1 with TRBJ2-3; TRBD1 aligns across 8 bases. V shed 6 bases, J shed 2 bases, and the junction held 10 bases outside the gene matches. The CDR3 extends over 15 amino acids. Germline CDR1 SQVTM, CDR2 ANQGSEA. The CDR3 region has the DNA TGCAGCGTAACGAAGGACAGGGTAAACACAGATACGCAGTATTTT. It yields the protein CSVTKDRVNTDTQYF.

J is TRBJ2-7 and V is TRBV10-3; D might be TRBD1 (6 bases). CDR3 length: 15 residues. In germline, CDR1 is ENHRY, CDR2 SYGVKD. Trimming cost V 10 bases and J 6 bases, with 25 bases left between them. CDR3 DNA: TGTGCCAGCAGCGATGGGACACGTCCGTATGGCGAGCAGTACTTC. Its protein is CASSDGTRPYGEQYF.

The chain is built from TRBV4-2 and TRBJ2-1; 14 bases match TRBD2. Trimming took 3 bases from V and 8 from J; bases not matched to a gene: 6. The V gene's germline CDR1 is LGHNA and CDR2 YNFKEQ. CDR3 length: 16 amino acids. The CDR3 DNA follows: TGTGCCAGCAGCCACACCGGGACTAGCGGGGGAGATGAGCAGTTCTTC. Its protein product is CASSHTGTSGGDEQFF.

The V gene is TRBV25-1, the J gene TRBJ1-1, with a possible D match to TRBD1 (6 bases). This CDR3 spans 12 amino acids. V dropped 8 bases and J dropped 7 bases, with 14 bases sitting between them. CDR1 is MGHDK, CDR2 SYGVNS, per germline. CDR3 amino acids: CASGVQGNEAFF. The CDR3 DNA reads TGTGCCAGCGGTGTACAGGGCAATGAAGCTTTCTTT. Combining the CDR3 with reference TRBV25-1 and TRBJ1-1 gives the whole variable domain EADIYQTPRYLVIGTGKKITLECSQTMGHDKMYWYQQDPGMELHLIHYSYGVNSTEKGDLSSESTVSRIRTEHFPLTLESARPSHTSQYLCASGVQGNEAFFGQGTRLTVV.

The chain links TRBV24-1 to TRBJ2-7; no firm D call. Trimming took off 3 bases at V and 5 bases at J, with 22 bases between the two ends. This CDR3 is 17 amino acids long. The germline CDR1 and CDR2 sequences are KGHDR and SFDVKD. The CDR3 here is CATSDPMTLTTYNEQYF. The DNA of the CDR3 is TGTGCCACCAGTGATCCTATGACCCTCACCACCTACAACGAGCAGTACTTC.

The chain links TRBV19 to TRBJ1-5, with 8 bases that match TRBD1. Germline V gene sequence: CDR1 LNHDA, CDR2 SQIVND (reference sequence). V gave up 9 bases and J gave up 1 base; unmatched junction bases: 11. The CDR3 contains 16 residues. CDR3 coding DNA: TGTGCCAGCCAAGACAGGGGCAGTTCGAGCAATCAGCCCCAGCATTTT. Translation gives CASQDRGSSSNQPQHF.

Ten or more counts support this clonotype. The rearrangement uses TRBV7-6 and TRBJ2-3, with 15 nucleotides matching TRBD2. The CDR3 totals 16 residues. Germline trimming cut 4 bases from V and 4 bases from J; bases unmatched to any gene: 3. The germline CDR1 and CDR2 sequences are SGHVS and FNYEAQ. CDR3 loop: CASSSGLAGGPDTQYF. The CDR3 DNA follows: TGTGCCAGCAGCTCGGGACTAGCGGGAGGACCAGATACGCAGTATTTT.

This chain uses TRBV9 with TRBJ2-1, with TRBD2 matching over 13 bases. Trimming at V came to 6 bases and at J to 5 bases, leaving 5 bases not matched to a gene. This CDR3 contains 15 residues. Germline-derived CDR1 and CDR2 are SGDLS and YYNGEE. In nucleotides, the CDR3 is TGTGCCAGCAATACTAGCGGGAGGGCCGACAATGAGCAGTTCTTC. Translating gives CASNTSGRADNEQFF.

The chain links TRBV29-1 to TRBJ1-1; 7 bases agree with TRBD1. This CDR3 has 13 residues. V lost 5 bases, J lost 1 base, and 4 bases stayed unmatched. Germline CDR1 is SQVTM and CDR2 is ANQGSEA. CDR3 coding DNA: TGCAGCGTTAACAGGGGCGGGAACACTGAAGCTTTCTTT. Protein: CSVNRGGNTEAFF. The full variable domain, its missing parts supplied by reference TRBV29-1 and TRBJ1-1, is SAVISQKPSRDICQRGTSLTIQCQVDSQVTMMFWYRQQPGQSLTLIATANQGSEATYESGFVIDKFPISRPNLTFSTLTVSNMSPEDSSIYLCSVNRGGNTEAFFGQGTRLTVV.

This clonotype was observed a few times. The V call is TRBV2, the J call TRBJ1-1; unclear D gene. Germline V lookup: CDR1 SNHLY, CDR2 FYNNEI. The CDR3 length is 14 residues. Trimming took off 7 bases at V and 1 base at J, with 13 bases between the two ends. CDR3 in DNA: TGTGCCAGCATCCGTGAGACACCGAACACTGAAGCTTTCTTT. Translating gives CASIRETPNTEAFF.

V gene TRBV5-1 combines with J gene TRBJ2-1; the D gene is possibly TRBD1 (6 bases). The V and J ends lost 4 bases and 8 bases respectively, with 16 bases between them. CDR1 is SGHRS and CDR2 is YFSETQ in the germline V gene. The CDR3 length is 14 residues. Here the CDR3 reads CASSIDRWEHEQFF. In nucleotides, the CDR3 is TGCGCCAGCAGCATCGACAGGTGGGAGCATGAGCAGTTCTTC.

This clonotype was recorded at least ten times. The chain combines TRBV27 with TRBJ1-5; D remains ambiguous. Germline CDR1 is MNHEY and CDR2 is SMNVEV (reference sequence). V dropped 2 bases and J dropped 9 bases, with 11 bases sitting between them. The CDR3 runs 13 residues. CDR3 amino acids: CASSLRRGWPQHF. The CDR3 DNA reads TGTGCCAGCAGTTTACGACGGGGTTGGCCCCAGCATTTT.

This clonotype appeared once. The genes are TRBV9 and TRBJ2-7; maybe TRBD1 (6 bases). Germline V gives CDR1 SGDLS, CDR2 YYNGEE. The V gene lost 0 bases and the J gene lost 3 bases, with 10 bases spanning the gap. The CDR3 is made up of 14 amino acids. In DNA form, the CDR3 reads TGTGCCAGCAGCGTAGAGAAAGGGGGCTACGAGCAGTACTTC. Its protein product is CASSVEKGGYEQYF.

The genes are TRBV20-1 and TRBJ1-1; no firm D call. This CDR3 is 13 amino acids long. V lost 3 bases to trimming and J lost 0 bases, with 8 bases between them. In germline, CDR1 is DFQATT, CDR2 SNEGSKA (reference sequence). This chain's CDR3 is CSASVGMNTEAFF. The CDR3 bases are TGCAGTGCTAGTGTAGGAATGAACACTGAAGCTTTCTTT.

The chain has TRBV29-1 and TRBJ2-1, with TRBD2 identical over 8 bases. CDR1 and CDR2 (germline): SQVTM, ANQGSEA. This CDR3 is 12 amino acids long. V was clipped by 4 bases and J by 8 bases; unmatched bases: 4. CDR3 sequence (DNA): TGCAGCGTTGGCGGGAGGAAAGATGAGCAGTTCTTC. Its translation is CSVGGRKDEQFF.

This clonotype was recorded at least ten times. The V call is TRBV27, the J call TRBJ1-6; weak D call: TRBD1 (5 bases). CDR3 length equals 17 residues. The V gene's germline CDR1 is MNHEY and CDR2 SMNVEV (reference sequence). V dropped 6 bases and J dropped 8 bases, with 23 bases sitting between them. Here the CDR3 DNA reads TGTGCCAGCAGCCCACGGGGCCCCCAGAGGAGGGATTCACCCCTCCACTTT. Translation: CASSPRGPQRRDSPLHF.